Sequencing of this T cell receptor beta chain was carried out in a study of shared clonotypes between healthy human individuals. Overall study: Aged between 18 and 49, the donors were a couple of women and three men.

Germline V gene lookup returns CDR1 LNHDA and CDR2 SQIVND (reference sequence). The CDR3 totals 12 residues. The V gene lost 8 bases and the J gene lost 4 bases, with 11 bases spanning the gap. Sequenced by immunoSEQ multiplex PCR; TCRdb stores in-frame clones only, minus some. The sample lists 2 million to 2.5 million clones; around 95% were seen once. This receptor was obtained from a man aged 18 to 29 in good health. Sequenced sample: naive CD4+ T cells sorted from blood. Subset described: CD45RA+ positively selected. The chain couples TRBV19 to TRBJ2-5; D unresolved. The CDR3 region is CASSSEGETQYF. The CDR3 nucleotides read TGTGCCAGTTCGTCCGAAGGAGAGACCCAGTACTTC.